This record covers a single T cell receptor (beta chain). This CDR3 contains 13 residues. V trimming: 1 base; J trimming: 5 bases; junction bases outside the gene matches: 4. Germline-derived CDR1 and CDR2 are GTSNPN and SVGIG (reference sequence). Treatment defined: 19 received Ad26.COV2.S at low or high dose, single or two shots; about 5 received placebo; per-sample allocation not given. Day 63 following the first vaccine or placebo injection was when the samples were taken. In Boston, an adult donor aged 18-55 years took part. The data were taken from a study of Ad26.COV2.S vaccination and SARS-CoV-2 variants. Sequencing used immunoSEQ multiplex PCR; TCRdb keeps in-frame clones, though not all of them. The sample carries about 680,000 clones, 80% to 90% recorded once.

The chain uses TRBV30 and TRBJ1-2; 7 bases map to TRBD1. Here the sequenced sample was peripheral blood, taken in a trial of Ad26.COV2.S vaccine versus placebo. The source is a person between 18 and 60 years old who received the Ad26.COV2.S COVID-19 vaccine or a placebo. The CDR3 region has the DNA TGTGCCTGGAGTGGGACAGGCGGGTATGGCTACACCTTC. It encodes CAWSGTGGYGYTF. The whole variable domain, filled in from reference TRBV30 and TRBJ1-2, reads SQTIHQWPATLVQPVGSPLSLECTVEGTSNPNLYWYRQAAGRGLQLLFYSVGIGQISSEVPQNLSASRPQDRQFILSSKKLLLSDSGFYLCAWSGTGGYGYTFGSGTRLTVV.